This T cell receptor beta chain was sequenced in a study of CD8+ T cells in alopecia areata (dated by TCRdb to 2017 to 2018). About the full investigation: Treated patients were enrolled in an open-label pilot trial of oral tofacitinib at 5 to 10 mg twice daily for moderate-to-severe alopecia areata. Patients stayed on tofacitinib for 6 to 18 months and then had 6 months of follow-up off drug so that delayed response and recurrence could be assessed. The SALT score, which quantifies the percentage of affected scalp surface area, was used to measure disease severity in treated patients. High-throughput TCRbeta sequencing was used to examine T cell clonal expansion in alopecia areata in both the C3H/HeJ mouse model and human patients. In humans, TCRbeta sequencing was performed on scalp tissue and on sorted CD4+ and CD8+ peripheral blood T cells from healthy controls and from patients with patchy or totalis/universalis alopecia areata. Biopsies were taken from tofacitinib-treated patients at baseline and at 4 and 24 weeks of treatment, and a later scalp biopsy was taken in several of the tofacitinib-treated patients. Scalp clonality was compared across normal scalp (n=4), patchy alopecia areata scalp (n=8), and alopecia totalis/universalis scalp (n=8). RNA came from the PAXgene miRNA kit for fixed scalp, the miRNeasy kit for PBMCs, and the RNeasy kit for mouse skin. TCRbeta CDR3 regions were amplified by immunoSEQ multiplex PCR with 35 Vbeta forward and 13 Jbeta reverse primers.

From a lookup of the germline V gene (reference sequence), CDR1 and CDR2 are GTSNPN and SVGIG. Deletion took 6 bases off V and 3 bases off J, with a span of 11 bases between the germline ends. Including cysteine and phenylalanine, the CDR3 has 12 amino acids. The entry retains the CDR3 DNA only, 36 bases that are in frame from base 1. The sample's time point, from its label and the paper: around 22 weeks on oral tofacitinib. In light of the paper, this sample's treatment or condition label describes: oral pan-JAK inhibitor, 5-10 mg twice daily. Lesional scalp punch biopsies and peripheral blood were collected from alopecia areata patients. PBMCs were isolated by density centrifugation and stained for CD3, CD4 and CD8, after which CD4+ and CD8+ T cells were sorted on a FACSAria. Library construction relied on the immunoSEQ multiplex PCR assay. RNA was extracted from all samples and reverse transcribed into cDNA, which served as template for TCR sequencing. First-strand cDNA was synthesized using SuperScript III with a 2:1 mix of oligo-dT and random hexamers. A synthetic immune receptor repertoire was used to gauge amplification bias, and whatever bias remained was removed computationally. In the original analysis: Raw reads were preprocessed for error removal, and CDR3 was defined according to IMGT conventions as running from the conserved cysteine to phenylalanine. To get clonality, Shannon entropy was normalized by log2 of the number of productive unique TCRs and the result was subtracted from 1. Whether scalp clones were CD4 or CD8 was inferred by matching scalp TCRbeta sequences against CD4 and CD8 repertoires sorted from blood. This immuneACCESS table, as held by TCRdb, lists in-frame sequences with V and J called but not all clones. Of the missing ones, under half trace to an unresolved V gene in checked studies; the others have no known cause. Clone size and V and J calls were adopted from that table, with D and trimming inferred from the DNA. Within this sample are 150,000 to 200,000 clones, with approximately 61% of them counted one time only. In total, the top ten clones hold approximately 0.93% of the sample.

Results the study describes overall, beyond this receptor: Lesional scalp, especially in alopecia totalis/universalis, showed higher clonality and more expanded CD8+ clones than normal scalp, suggesting antigenic drive. Shared TCR sequences between patients were less evident than in mice, which may be partly attributable to HLA diversity in the patient population. Because the treated cohort was small and included a single nonresponder, larger studies are needed to assess links between baseline CD8+ expansion and response. Resident alphabeta T cells in normal human skin are also sequenced, complicating scalp TCR repertoire analysis, unlike mouse skin dominated by gammadelta T cells. Scalp clonality and the number of expanded CD8+ clones among the top 100 scalp clones were significantly decreased by tofacitinib. During tofacitinib treatment, many expanded lesional clones stuck around in both scalp and blood, and this persistence may partly explain why relapse happens after treatment is stopped.

About this clone itself: Its cognate antigen has yet to be identified. Base qualities were left out, and no much larger clone turns up one base away.

The chain is assembled from TRBV30 and TRBJ1-1, with the D gene too uncertain to name. Source: CD4+ T cells sorted from blood, taken at week 24, from a patient treated with tofacitinib. The receptor comes from a human donor with alopecia areata. For the CDR3, the sequence is CACSRADTEAFF. The DNA sequence reads TGTGCCTGCAGTCGCGCGGACACTGAAGCTTTCTTT.